The 32 T cell receptor beta chains below all came from one sample that was sequenced in a study of cytomegalovirus exposure and HLA in healthy donors. With 60 Vbeta and 13 Jbeta primers, the PCR was carried out. Method: immunoSEQ multiplex PCR; TCRdb's copy keeps in-frame clones and lacks some. The sample lists about 150,000 clones; about 80% were seen once. Sequencing was done on a sample of PBMCs. The receptor source for this set is a woman in her thirties or forties in good health and CMV-seronegative.

V gene TRBV13 combines with J gene TRBJ2-7; D gene ambiguous. There are 14 residues in the CDR3. CDR1 is PRHDT and CDR2 is FYEKMQ in the germline V gene (reference sequence). V shed 0 bases and J shed 2 bases, with 8 bases lying between them. As DNA, the CDR3 is TGTGCCAGCAGCTTAGGGCTAGGTCCCTACGAGCAGTACTTC. It encodes CASSLGLGPYEQYF. The whole variable domain, filled in from reference TRBV13 and TRBJ2-7, reads AAGVIQSPRHLIKEKRETATLKCYPIPRHDTVYWYQQGPGQDPQFLISFYEKMQSDKGSIPDRFSAQQFSDYHSELNMSSLELGDSALYFCASSLGLGPYEQYFGPGTRLTVT.

The chain joins TRBV2 to TRBJ2-1; D is uncertain. CDR1 SNHLY and CDR2 FYNNEI come from the germline V gene. V was cut by 7 bases and J by 0 bases, with 7 bases left in between. This CDR3 is 13 amino acids long. The CDR3 bases are TGTGCCAGCACTATAACCTCCTACAATGAGCAGTTCTTC. As protein: CASTITSYNEQFF. Together with reference TRBV2 and TRBJ2-1, the CDR3 gives the full variable domain: EPEVTQTPSHQVTQMGQEVILRCVPISNHLYFYWYRQILGQKVEFLVSFYNNEISEKSEIFDDQFSVERPDGSNFTLKIRSTKLEDSAMYFCASTITSYNEQFFGPGTRLTVL.

This rearrangement joins TRBV15 to TRBJ2-7, with 8 bases aligning to TRBD2. This CDR3 has 15 amino acids. From germline, CDR1 is LNHNV and CDR2 YYDKDF (reference sequence). The junction had 10 bases not matched to a gene; V was cut back by 5 bases and J by 4 bases. CDR3 coding DNA: TGTGCCACCAGCTTAGCTCGGGAGGGCGGGTACGAGCAGTACTTC. It yields the protein CATSLAREGGYEQYF.

The V gene is TRBV11-2, the J gene TRBJ1-2, with D unresolved. Trimming left V 11 bases short and J 8 bases short, with 15 bases between. Germline V CDR1 and CDR2: SGHAT, FQNNGV. CDR3 length: 11 amino acids. In DNA form, the CDR3 reads TGTGCCGCCCAGGCAGGTGGCGGCTACACCTTC. Encoded protein: CAAQAGGGYTF.

The rearrangement uses TRBV7-6 and TRBJ2-2; possibly TRBD2 for D (6 bases). This CDR3 is 14 amino acids long. The germline V gene encodes CDR1 SGHVS and CDR2 FNYEAQ. V gave up 5 bases and J gave up 6 bases, with 13 bases separating them. CDR3 coding DNA: TGTGCCAGCAGCACTTTACTAGCTCCCGGGGAGCTGTTTTTT. This gives the protein CASSTLLAPGELFF.

The chain links TRBV12-5 to TRBJ1-6, with a weak D call TRBD1 (5 bases). Trimming left V 4 bases short and J 6 bases short, with 13 bases between. The CDR3 sequence is 15 residues long. Per germline, CDR1 LGHNT and CDR2 FRNRAP. DNA of the CDR3: TGTGCTAGTGGTTCGGGGGGATCGCTTAATTCACCCCTCCACTTT. This translates into CASGSGGSLNSPLHF.

This rearrangement joins TRBV28 to TRBJ1-5; D remains unclear. The CDR3 length is 10 residues. The germline V gene has CDR1 MDHEN and CDR2 SYDVKM. Trimming cost V 3 bases and J 9 bases, with 3 bases left between them. The CDR3 loop reads CASSFRPQHF. CDR3 nucleotides: TGTGCCAGCAGTTTCCGGCCCCAGCATTTT.

The J gene is TRBJ2-3, the V gene TRBV5-1; TRBD2 might be the D (6 bases). Germline CDR1 is SGHRS and CDR2 is YFSETQ. The CDR3 sequence is 13 residues long. The V end was cut by 2 bases, the J end by 3 bases, with 7 bases between. CDR3: CASSFSGTDTQYF. In DNA, the CDR3 is TGCGCCAGCAGCTTTAGCGGAACAGATACGCAGTATTTT.

This clone was counted a single time. This rearrangement joins TRBV6-5 to TRBJ2-7; D is possibly TRBD2 (5 bases). This CDR3 contains 15 residues. CDR1 and CDR2 (germline): MNHEY, SVGAGI. V was cut by 2 bases and J by 3 bases, with 14 bases left in between. The CDR3 DNA reads TGTGCCAGCAGTTACCAACCTCGGGGAGACTACGAGCAGTACTTC. Protein product: CASSYQPRGDYEQYF.

The chain recombines TRBV6-1 with TRBJ1-2; D is perhaps TRBD1 (6 bases). This CDR3 contains 15 residues. Per the germline V gene, CDR1 is MNHNS and CDR2 is SASEGT. With 6 bases removed from V and 5 bases from J, the gap between germline ends came to 19 bases. The DNA of the CDR3 is TGTGCCAGCAGCCCCCAAGGCGACAGGCCGTATGGCTACACCTTC. Translating it yields CASSPQGDRPYGYTF.

The chain combines TRBV7-6 with TRBJ2-3, with D perhaps matching TRBD2 (7 bases). The germline V gene encodes CDR1 SGHVS and CDR2 FNYEAQ. The CDR3 spans 16 residues. Trimming pared 7 bases from V and 1 base from J, leaving 18 bases between. The CDR3 sequence is CASTSFGGLGTDTQYF. In DNA form, the CDR3 reads TGTGCCAGCACCTCGTTCGGGGGGCTGGGCACAGATACGCAGTATTTT.

The chain combines TRBV5-1 with TRBJ2-5; no definite D call. CDR3 length: 13 amino acids. Trimming took off 1 base at V and 5 bases at J, with 9 bases between the two ends. The germline V gene encodes CDR1 SGHRS and CDR2 YFSETQ. CDR3 protein: CASSLRDGETQYF. The CDR3 DNA sequence: TGCGCCAGCAGCTTGCGTGACGGGGAGACCCAGTACTTC.

V is TRBV11-2 and J is TRBJ2-1; 8 nucleotides match TRBD2. The CDR3 spans 17 residues. Trimming at V came to 1 base and at J to 7 bases, leaving 12 bases not matched to a gene. The germline V gene encodes CDR1 SGHAT and CDR2 FQNNGV. In DNA, the CDR3 is TGTGCCAGCAGCTTAGCCCAATGGAGCGGGAGTGGGAATGAGCAGTTCTTC. Encoded protein: CASSLAQWSGSGNEQFF. Together with reference TRBV11-2 and TRBJ2-1, the CDR3 gives the full variable domain: EAGVAQSPRYKIIEKRQSVAFWCNPISGHATLYWYQQILGQGPKLLIQFQNNGVVDDSQLPKDRFSAERLKGVDSTLKIQPAKLEDSAVYLCASSLAQWSGSGNEQFFGPGTRLTVL.

This clone was detected once. The chain recombines TRBV18 with TRBJ1-1; D not resolved. Trimming removed 5 bases from V and 0 bases from J, with 7 bases in between. CDR1 is KGHSH, CDR2 LQKENI, per germline. The CDR3 totals 13 residues. CDR3 residues: CASSSDLNTEAFF. DNA for the CDR3: TGTGCCAGCTCATCAGATCTGAACACTGAAGCTTTCTTT.

The gene calls are TRBV5-1 and TRBJ2-1, with 10 bases identical to TRBD2. The CDR3 has 15 amino acids. Germline V gene lookup returns CDR1 SGHRS and CDR2 YFSETQ. The junction had 4 bases not matched to a gene; V was cut back by 3 bases and J by 4 bases. The CDR3 region is CASSSSGGYYNEQFF. For the CDR3, the DNA is TGCGCCAGCAGCTCTAGCGGGGGATATTACAATGAGCAGTTCTTC.

The DNA of the CDR3 is TGTGCCAGCAGCTTAAGGTTCGGTCCAGGGTCCCCCTACGAGCAGTACTTC. It specifies CASSLRFGPGSPYEQYF. The chain combines TRBV11-2 with TRBJ2-7, with D tentatively TRBD1 (5 bases). This CDR3 contains 17 residues. Trimming left V 2 bases short and J 2 bases short, with 19 bases between. Germline V gene sequence: CDR1 SGHAT, CDR2 FQNNGV.

The chain joins TRBV6-5 to TRBJ2-7; D gene ambiguous. Germline CDR1 reads MNHEY; CDR2 reads SVGAGI. The V and J ends lost 6 bases and 3 bases respectively, with 18 bases between them. This CDR3 has 15 residues. The CDR3 DNA reads TGTGCCAGCAGCTCGGGTGGCTTCCCTCTCTACGAGCAGTACTTC. Protein product: CASSSGGFPLYEQYF.

The chain couples TRBV5-4 to TRBJ2-3; a possible D gene is TRBD1 (6 bases). This CDR3 comprises 14 residues. Germline lookup yields CDR1 SGHNT and CDR2 YYREEE (reference sequence). Trimming pared 4 bases from V and 6 bases from J, leaving 15 bases between. The CDR3 is CASSPQGRRDTQYF. The CDR3 DNA reads TGTGCCAGCAGCCCCCAGGGGCGCCGGGATACGCAGTATTTT.

This rearrangement joins TRBV20-1 to TRBJ2-3; no firm D call. CDR1 DFQATT and CDR2 SNEGSKA come from the germline V gene (reference sequence). The V end lost 2 bases, the J end lost 6 bases, and 6 bases lay between the germline ends. The CDR3 contains 11 residues. CDR3 DNA: TGCAGTGCTAGACGCGCGGATACGCAGTATTTT. Its translation is CSARRADTQYF.

The table lists this clone with a count of one. The chain has TRBV7-2 and TRBJ2-5, with a possible D match to TRBD2 (6 bases). Trimming cost V 1 base and J 5 bases, with 14 bases left between them. This CDR3 region has 15 residues. Germline loops: CDR1 SGHTA, CDR2 FQGNSA. The CDR3 DNA follows: TGTGCCAGCAGCTTAGATCGCGGGAATGAGGAGACCCAGTACTTC. This sequence encodes CASSLDRGNEETQYF.

This clone was detected only a few times. V usage is TRBV7-3 and J usage is TRBJ2-1; 12 bases agree with TRBD2. Looked up from germline, CDR1 is SGHTA and CDR2 is FQGTGA. The length of the CDR3 is 18 residues. After removal of 1 base from V and 8 bases from J, the junction contained 12 bases not matched to a gene. The CDR3 bases are TGTGCCAGCAGCTTAAGAGGGGCTAGCGGGGGGGTAGAGGATGAGCAGTTCTTC. Translation: CASSLRGASGGVEDEQFF.

The J gene is TRBJ2-2, the V gene TRBV11-3; no clear D. V lost 5 bases and J 3 bases, leaving 10 bases between the germline ends. The germline gives CDR1 SGHNT, CDR2 YENEEA. The CDR3 runs to 14 residues. This CDR3 reads CASSRGPDTGELFF. CDR3 sequence (DNA): TGTGCCAGCAGCCGAGGTCCCGACACCGGGGAGCTGTTTTTT.

Details on this clone: One junction end does not reproduce the germline sequence, and a read error may be involved. The V call is TRBV30, the J call TRBJ2-7, with 7 bases matching TRBD2. The CDR3 spans 13 residues. In germline, CDR1 is GTSNPN, CDR2 SVGIG (reference sequence). The CDR3 loop reads CTWSVAGPYEQYF. CDR3 nucleotides: TGTACCTGGAGTGTAGCGGGCCCCTACGAGCAGTACTTC.

The chain is built from TRBV6-6 and TRBJ1-4; D gene unclear. Trimming stripped 0 bases from V and 3 bases from J, with 5 bases between. The length of the CDR3 is 14 residues. Germline CDR1 MNHNY, CDR2 SVGAGI (reference sequence). The CDR3 loop reads CASSYSLANEKLFF. The DNA of the CDR3 is TGTGCCAGCAGTTACTCTTTAGCTAATGAAAAACTGTTTTTT.

This clone appeared a single time. One junction end disagrees with the germline gene, perhaps due to a read error. The chain uses TRBV6-5 and TRBJ2-2, with 8 bases aligning to TRBD1. The germline V gene encodes CDR1 MNHEY and CDR2 SVGAGI. This CDR3 is 14 amino acids long. This CDR3 is CASSYSRGPGELFF. For the CDR3, the DNA is TGTGCCAGCAGCTACTCCAGGGGGCCCGGGGAGCTGTTTTTT.

This chain uses TRBV7-9 with TRBJ1-5; TRBD1 aligns across 7 bases. The germline V gene encodes CDR1 SEHNR and CDR2 FQNEAQ (reference sequence). The ends lost 5 bases at V and 1 base at J; junction bases unmatched: 5. CDR3 length: 15 amino acids. The CDR3, as DNA: TGTGCCAGCAGCACGGGGACAGTGAGCAATCAGCCCCAGCATTTT. Protein product: CASSTGTVSNQPQHF.

This clone was observed a handful of times. The chain links TRBV15 to TRBJ1-5, with D tentatively TRBD1 (5 bases). Germline CDR1 reads LNHNV; CDR2 reads YYDKDF (reference sequence). This CDR3 contains 16 residues. The germline V and J ends were trimmed by 2 bases and 0 bases, with 11 bases remaining between them. CDR3 nucleotide sequence: TGTGCCACCAGCAGATTGGGGGGGTATAGCAATCAGCCCCAGCATTTT. Its protein product is CATSRLGGYSNQPQHF.

On this clone itself: Compared with germline, one end of the junction differs, possibly owing to a read error. CDR3 nucleotide sequence: TGTGCCAGCAGTGGACTAGCTGGCTACACTGAGCAGTTCTTC. It translates to CASSGLAGYTEQFF. The chain couples TRBV2 to TRBJ2-1; TRBD2 aligns across 7 bases. The CDR3 sequence is 14 residues long. Germline lookup yields CDR1 SNHLY and CDR2 FYNNEI.

The genes are TRBV5-1 and TRBJ1-2; 10 bases are shared with TRBD1. Trimming at V came to 4 bases and at J to 0 bases, leaving 3 bases not matched to a gene. Germline V gene data show CDR1 as SGHRS and CDR2 as YFSETQ. CDR3 size: 15 residues. The CDR3 reads CASSDGQGANYGYTF. DNA for the CDR3: TGCGCCAGCAGCGACGGACAGGGGGCTAACTATGGCTACACCTTC.

V gene TRBV27 combines with J gene TRBJ2-5, with 8 bases that match TRBD2. This CDR3 has 14 residues. Per germline, CDR1 MNHEY and CDR2 SMNVEV (reference sequence). Unmatched junction bases numbered 6, after V lost 4 bases and J lost 5 bases. This CDR3 reads CASSSAGVGETQYF. For the CDR3, the DNA is TGTGCCAGCAGTTCAGCGGGGGTGGGGGAGACCCAGTACTTC.

There are a few counts of this clone. The chain couples TRBV11-2 to TRBJ1-2; D remains ambiguous. The V end was cut by 5 bases, the J end by 6 bases, with 13 bases between. The germline V gene encodes CDR1 SGHAT and CDR2 FQNNGV. CDR3 length equals 13 residues. CDR3 residues: CASSPSGVNGYTF. Here the CDR3 DNA reads TGTGCCAGCAGCCCAAGCGGGGTAAATGGCTACACCTTC.

The chain uses TRBV15 and TRBJ1-4; TRBD1 matches 7 bases. Germline-derived CDR1 and CDR2 are LNHNV and YYDKDF (reference sequence). V was clipped by 1 base and J by 7 bases; unmatched bases: 6. The CDR3 is made up of 15 amino acids. CDR3 coding DNA: TGTGCCACCAGCAGAGCCCGGGACAGCCCTGAAAAACTGTTTTTT. Protein: CATSRARDSPEKLFF.